This T cell receptor beta chain was profiled in a study of blood T cell repertoires in COVID-19. This CDR3 has 15 amino acids. Only in-frame clones appear in the TCRdb table, and some are missing; sequencing was by immunoSEQ multiplex PCR. Of 65,000 to 85,000 clones listed, 75% to 90% are singletons. The V gene is TRBV21-1, the J gene TRBJ2-5; TRBD1 is the table's D call, not checked against the DNA. TRBV21-1 is an annotated pseudogene. This TCR was recovered from a human donor in a cohort sampled during active COVID-19. Sequenced sample: peripheral blood. CDR3: CASSARDRVEETQYF. For the CDR3, the DNA is TGTGCCAGCAGCGCCCGGGACAGGGTGGAGGAGACCCAGTACTTC.